The rows below give T cell receptor beta chains drawn from one sample of a study of blood T cells in healthy people across ages. MiXCR, applied by TCRdb to the 5' RACE reads, yields one record per CDR3 protein. Of 850,000 to 1,100,000 distinct CDR3 sequences in the sample, roughly two fifths were seen once. Sequencing was carried out using blood. The receptors come from a man between 18 and 35 years old in good health. The CDR3 runs from the conserved cysteine through the conserved F or W. Each record gives: CDR3 length, D gene, J gene, V gene, clone size, CDR3 DNA, CDR3 protein. D genes are given only for firm matches. Clone size is stated in some rows and not others, as once, few, many or a class when expanded.

CDR3 length: 15; D gene: .; J gene: TRBJ2-1; V gene: TRBV9; clone size: many; CDR3 DNA: TGTGCCAGCAGCGTGACAGGAGGATCTTACAATGAGCAGTTCTTC; CDR3 protein: CASSVTGGSYNEQFF
CDR3 length: 15; D gene: .; J gene: TRBJ2-1; V gene: TRBV9; clone size: few; CDR3 DNA: TGTGCCAGCAGCGAGATTACGGCGGCCAAGGATGAGCAGTTCTTC; CDR3 protein: CASSEITAAKDEQFF
CDR3 length: 15; D gene: .; J gene: TRBJ2-1; V gene: TRBV7-2; clone size: few; CDR3 DNA: TGTGCCAGCAGCTTATCCAGGACACACGTAGATGAGCAGTTCTTC; CDR3 protein: CASSLSRTHVDEQFF
CDR3 length: 12; D gene: .; J gene: TRBJ1-5; V gene: TRBV12-3/TRBV12-4; clone size: many; CDR3 DNA: TGTGCCAGCAGTTTCGCGGATCAGCCCCAGCATTTT; CDR3 protein: CASSFADQPQHF
CDR3 length: 17; D gene: TRBD1; J gene: TRBJ2-2; V gene: TRBV7-8; clone size: .; CDR3 DNA: TGTGCCAGCAGCCAAACCCGACAGGGGGCCAACACCGGGGAGCGGTTTTTT; CDR3 protein: CASSQTRQGANTGERFF
CDR3 length: 12; D gene: TRBD1; J gene: TRBJ1-2; V gene: TRBV12-3/TRBV12-4; clone size: few; CDR3 DNA: TGTGCCAGCAGTTTTCGGACAGGCGGCTACACCTTC; CDR3 protein: CASSFRTGGYTF
CDR3 length: 14; D gene: .; J gene: TRBJ2-2; V gene: TRBV6-6; clone size: few; CDR3 DNA: TGTGCCAGCAGTTGGGCAGGGAACACCGGGGAGCTGTTTTTT; CDR3 protein: CASSWAGNTGELFF
CDR3 length: 16; D gene: .; J gene: TRBJ2-1; V gene: TRBV4-3; clone size: many; CDR3 DNA: TGCGCCAGCAGCCAAGCTCTGACGCAAGCCTACAATGAGCAGTTCTTC; CDR3 protein: CASSQALTQAYNEQFF
CDR3 length: 17; D gene: TRBD1; J gene: TRBJ1-1; V gene: TRBV9; clone size: .; CDR3 DNA: TGTGCCAGCAGCGCAAACCGGGACAGGGTTTGGTCCACTGAAGCTTTCTTT; CDR3 protein: CASSANRDRVWSTEAFF
CDR3 length: 16; D gene: .; J gene: TRBJ1-1; V gene: TRBV20-1; clone size: once; CDR3 DNA: TGCAGTGCTAGAGTGTTGAGGATGGGGATGAACACTGAAGCTTTCTTT; CDR3 protein: CSARVLRMGMNTEAFF
CDR3 length: 13; D gene: .; J gene: TRBJ2-5; V gene: TRBV9; clone size: .; CDR3 DNA: TGTGCCAGCAGCGTAGGGAAAGAAGAGACCCAGTACTTC; CDR3 protein: CASSVGKEETQYF
CDR3 length: 13; D gene: .; J gene: TRBJ2-5; V gene: TRBV10-3; clone size: .; CDR3 DNA: TGTGCCTCCAGAGGAGCACACCAAGAGACCCAGTACTTC; CDR3 protein: CASRGAHQETQYF
CDR3 length: 14; D gene: .; J gene: TRBJ2-2; V gene: TRBV7-2; clone size: few; CDR3 DNA: TGTGCCAGCAGCAGTTATGCGGCCCCCGGGGAGCTGTTTTTT; CDR3 protein: CASSSYAAPGELFF
CDR3 length: 11; D gene: .; J gene: TRBJ1-1; V gene: TRBV12-3/TRBV12-4; clone size: .; CDR3 DNA: TGTGCCAGCAGTACCGTCACTGAAGCTTTCTTT; CDR3 protein: CASSTVTEAFF
CDR3 length: 14; D gene: .; J gene: TRBJ1-1; V gene: TRBV6-6; clone size: few; CDR3 DNA: TGTGCCAGCAGCCCGACGGCCGTGAACACTGAAGCTTTCTTT; CDR3 protein: CASSPTAVNTEAFF
CDR3 length: 14; D gene: TRBD1; J gene: TRBJ2-5; V gene: TRBV7-9; clone size: .; CDR3 DNA: TGTGCCAGCAGCTCTACGACAGGGCGGGAGACCCAGTACTTC; CDR3 protein: CASSSTTGRETQYF
CDR3 length: 16; D gene: TRBD1; J gene: TRBJ1-3; V gene: TRBV7-2; clone size: .; CDR3 DNA: TGTGCCAGCAGCCCGGGACAGCTGTCCTCTGGAAACACCATATATTTT; CDR3 protein: CASSPGQLSSGNTIYF
CDR3 length: 13; D gene: .; J gene: TRBJ2-1; V gene: TRBV13; clone size: few; CDR3 DNA: TGTGCCAGCAGCCTTAATTCTAACAATGAGCAGTTCTTC; CDR3 protein: CASSLNSNNEQFF
CDR3 length: 15; D gene: TRBD2; J gene: TRBJ2-5; V gene: TRBV20-1; clone size: .; CDR3 DNA: TGCAGTGCTAGAGTAGCGGGTGGGGTTCAAGAGACCCAGTACTTC; CDR3 protein: CSARVAGGVQETQYF
CDR3 length: 14; D gene: TRBD2; J gene: TRBJ2-1; V gene: TRBV28; clone size: .; CDR3 DNA: TGTGCCAGTTGGACTAGCGGGGGACACAATGAGCAGTTCTTC; CDR3 protein: CASWTSGGHNEQFF
CDR3 length: 17; D gene: .; J gene: TRBJ1-5; V gene: TRBV7-2; clone size: few; CDR3 DNA: TGTGCCAGCAGCTCACAGGGTCAAGGGCCTAATGGTCAGCCCCAGCATTTT; CDR3 protein: CASSSQGQGPNGQPQHF
CDR3 length: 15; D gene: TRBD1; J gene: TRBJ1-4; V gene: TRBV20-1; clone size: few; CDR3 DNA: TGCAGTGCTAGTGCATCGGGACAGGGGAATGAAAAACTGTTTTTT; CDR3 protein: CSASASGQGNEKLFF
CDR3 length: 14; D gene: .; J gene: TRBJ1-5; V gene: TRBV21-1; clone size: .; CDR3 DNA: TGTGCCAGCAGCATTCGGGCAGAAGGTCAGCCCCAGCATTTT; CDR3 protein: CASSIRAEGQPQHF
CDR3 length: 16; D gene: TRBD2; J gene: TRBJ2-1; V gene: TRBV4-3; clone size: .; CDR3 DNA: TGCGCCAGCAGCCAAGATTTCGGGGGGGCCTACAATGAGCAGTTCTTC; CDR3 protein: CASSQDFGGAYNEQFF
CDR3 length: 14; D gene: TRBD2; J gene: TRBJ2-3; V gene: TRBV6-5; clone size: few; CDR3 DNA: TGTGCCAGCTGGCGGGGGGTGAGCACAGATACGCAGTATTTT; CDR3 protein: CASWRGVSTDTQYF
CDR3 length: 17; D gene: .; J gene: TRBJ2-3; V gene: TRBV12-3/TRBV12-4; clone size: few; CDR3 DNA: TGTGCCAGCAGTCCGGTAGGGGGGTTCTATACCACAGATACGCAGTATTTT; CDR3 protein: CASSPVGGFYTTDTQYF
CDR3 length: 18; D gene: TRBD2; J gene: TRBJ2-6; V gene: TRBV27; clone size: .; CDR3 DNA: TGTGCCAGCAGTATTGGACTAGCGGGTCGCTCTGGGGCCAACGTCCTGACTTTC; CDR3 protein: CASSIGLAGRSGANVLTF
CDR3 length: 13; D gene: .; J gene: TRBJ2-1; V gene: TRBV5-1; clone size: .; CDR3 DNA: TGCGCCAGCATCTTCGCCTCCGGGACCATACAGTTCTTC; CDR3 protein: CASIFASGTIQFF
CDR3 length: 17; D gene: .; J gene: TRBJ2-3; V gene: TRBV5-5; clone size: many; CDR3 DNA: TGTGCCAGCAGCCCTGCTGGGGGCCAACTTACCACAGATACGCAGTATTTT; CDR3 protein: CASSPAGGQLTTDTQYF
CDR3 length: 15; D gene: .; J gene: TRBJ1-5; V gene: TRBV4-3; clone size: few; CDR3 DNA: TGCGCCAGCAGCCAAGTCTATTCGGAGGATCAGCCCCAGCATTTT; CDR3 protein: CASSQVYSEDQPQHF
CDR3 length: 14; D gene: TRBD2; J gene: TRBJ2-3; V gene: TRBV7-2; clone size: few; CDR3 DNA: TGTGCCAGCAGCTCCCTAGCGGGGGCAGATACGCAGTATTTT; CDR3 protein: CASSSLAGADTQYF
CDR3 length: 13; D gene: .; J gene: TRBJ2-7; V gene: TRBV6-5; clone size: .; CDR3 DNA: TGTGCCAGCAGTTATATGGGGGCCTACGAGCAGTACTTC; CDR3 protein: CASSYMGAYEQYF
CDR3 length: 15; D gene: TRBD1; J gene: TRBJ2-1; V gene: TRBV28; clone size: .; CDR3 DNA: TGTGCCAGCAGTCTCCGGGACAGCAACTACAATGAGCAGTTCTTC; CDR3 protein: CASSLRDSNYNEQFF
CDR3 length: 15; D gene: TRBD2; J gene: TRBJ2-3; V gene: TRBV18; clone size: once; CDR3 DNA: TGTGCCAGCTCGCCGCTAGCGGAGTCCACAGATACGCAGTATTTT; CDR3 protein: CASSPLAESTDTQYF
CDR3 length: 15; D gene: TRBD1; J gene: TRBJ2-1; V gene: TRBV5-1; clone size: .; CDR3 DNA: TGCGCCAGCAGCTGGACAGGGCAAGATTGGAATGAGCAGTTCTTC; CDR3 protein: CASSWTGQDWNEQFF
CDR3 length: 14; D gene: .; J gene: TRBJ1-2; V gene: TRBV7-2; clone size: many; CDR3 DNA: TGTGCCAGCAGCTTAGGGGGTAGGAGCTATGGCTACACCTTC; CDR3 protein: CASSLGGRSYGYTF
CDR3 length: 14; D gene: .; J gene: TRBJ1-2; V gene: TRBV10-3; clone size: .; CDR3 DNA: TGTGCCATCAGTGAGCCGGGTCTCCGAGGAGGCTACACCTTC; CDR3 protein: CAISEPGLRGGYTF
CDR3 length: 15; D gene: .; J gene: TRBJ2-7; V gene: TRBV13; clone size: .; CDR3 DNA: TGTGCCAGCAGCTTAGGTGAAGGATCCTCCTACGAGCAGTACTTC; CDR3 protein: CASSLGEGSSYEQYF
CDR3 length: 14; D gene: .; J gene: TRBJ2-4; V gene: TRBV28; clone size: .; CDR3 DNA: TGTGCCAGCACTACTTCCCTAGCCAAAAACATTCAGTACTTC; CDR3 protein: CASTTSLAKNIQYF
CDR3 length: 14; D gene: .; J gene: TRBJ1-4; V gene: TRBV20-1; clone size: .; CDR3 DNA: TGCAGTGCTAGAGCCCCGCAGGGGACGGAAAAACTGTTTTTT; CDR3 protein: CSARAPQGTEKLFF
CDR3 length: 13; D gene: .; J gene: TRBJ1-4; V gene: TRBV27; clone size: .; CDR3 DNA: TGTGCCAGCAGTCGAGATCAGAATGAAAAACTGTTTTTT; CDR3 protein: CASSRDQNEKLFF
CDR3 length: 13; D gene: TRBD2; J gene: TRBJ2-5; V gene: TRBV20-1; clone size: .; CDR3 DNA: TGCAGTGCTAGATGGGGGGGGTACAATGAGCAGTACTTC; CDR3 protein: CSARWGGYNEQYF
CDR3 length: 13; D gene: .; J gene: TRBJ2-6; V gene: TRBV29-1; clone size: many; CDR3 DNA: TGCAGCGTTGACCTCTCTGGGGCCAACGTCCTGACTTTC; CDR3 protein: CSVDLSGANVLTF
CDR3 length: 17; D gene: .; J gene: TRBJ2-3; V gene: TRBV12-3/TRBV12-4; clone size: .; CDR3 DNA: TGTGCCAGCAGTTTGGGGGGCGGGGGAACGGGCGCAGATACGCAGTATTTT; CDR3 protein: CASSLGGGGTGADTQYF
CDR3 length: 14; D gene: .; J gene: TRBJ1-1; V gene: TRBV7-2; clone size: once; CDR3 DNA: TGTGCCAGCAGCTTAAAAGGGGTAACCACTGAAGCTTTCTTT; CDR3 protein: CASSLKGVTTEAFF
CDR3 length: 14; D gene: TRBD1; J gene: TRBJ1-1; V gene: TRBV12-3/TRBV12-4; clone size: .; CDR3 DNA: TGTGCCAGCAGTTTAGGGACAGGGCCCACTGAAGCTTTCTTT; CDR3 protein: CASSLGTGPTEAFF
CDR3 length: 13; D gene: TRBD1; J gene: TRBJ1-2; V gene: TRBV20-1; clone size: many; CDR3 DNA: TGCAGTGCCCGGGACAGGCCTCTCTATGGCTACACCTTC; CDR3 protein: CSARDRPLYGYTF
CDR3 length: 14; D gene: TRBD1; J gene: TRBJ2-7; V gene: TRBV10-3; clone size: few; CDR3 DNA: TGTGCCATCAGTGAGGGGGACAGAACCTACGAGCAGTACTTC; CDR3 protein: CAISEGDRTYEQYF
CDR3 length: 15; D gene: .; J gene: TRBJ2-7; V gene: TRBV12-3/TRBV12-4; clone size: .; CDR3 DNA: TGTGCCAGCAGTTGGGCTGACAGCCCACGGGACGAGCAGTACTTC; CDR3 protein: CASSWADSPRDEQYF
CDR3 length: 15; D gene: .; J gene: TRBJ2-2; V gene: TRBV6-5; clone size: .; CDR3 DNA: TGTGCCAGCAGCCGGGATCCCGCGAACACCGGGGAGCTGTTTTTT; CDR3 protein: CASSRDPANTGELFF
CDR3 length: 16; D gene: TRBD1; J gene: TRBJ2-1; V gene: TRBV4-2; clone size: many; CDR3 DNA: TGTGCCAGCAGCCCACCGGGACAGGGGGCAAACAATGAGCAGTTCTTC; CDR3 protein: CASSPPGQGANNEQFF
CDR3 length: 14; D gene: .; J gene: TRBJ2-4; V gene: TRBV5-6; clone size: .; CDR3 DNA: TGTGCCAGCAGCCGTTCCAGGGGTTCTGACGGGCAGTACTTC; CDR3 protein: CASSRSRGSDGQYF
CDR3 length: 15; D gene: TRBD1; J gene: TRBJ1-3; V gene: TRBV10-3; clone size: few; CDR3 DNA: TGTGCCATCAGTGCAGGACAGGGTTTTGGAAACACCATATATTTT; CDR3 protein: CAISAGQGFGNTIYF
CDR3 length: 15; D gene: TRBD2; J gene: TRBJ2-1; V gene: TRBV7-8; clone size: many; CDR3 DNA: TGTGCCAGCAGCCTACGACTAGCGGGGGTCAATGAGCAGTTCTTC; CDR3 protein: CASSLRLAGVNEQFF
CDR3 length: 14; D gene: TRBD1; J gene: TRBJ1-1; V gene: TRBV7-2; clone size: .; CDR3 DNA: TGTGCCAGCAGCCTGACCGGGACAGGGTACGAAGCTTTCTTT; CDR3 protein: CASSLTGTGYEAFF
CDR3 length: 13; D gene: TRBD2; J gene: TRBJ2-3; V gene: TRBV10-3; clone size: many; CDR3 DNA: TGTGCCATCAGTTCCGGGACTAGCGATACGCAGTATTTT; CDR3 protein: CAISSGTSDTQYF
CDR3 length: 15; D gene: TRBD1; J gene: TRBJ1-1; V gene: TRBV9; clone size: .; CDR3 DNA: TGTGCCAGCAGCGCCACAGGGGTGGGGAACACTGAAGCTTTCTTT; CDR3 protein: CASSATGVGNTEAFF
CDR3 length: 14; D gene: .; J gene: TRBJ1-2; V gene: TRBV30; clone size: few; CDR3 DNA: TGTGCCTGGAGTAGCATGCCAGGGGACTATGGCTACACCTTC; CDR3 protein: CAWSSMPGDYGYTF
CDR3 length: 15; D gene: .; J gene: TRBJ2-1; V gene: TRBV4-1; clone size: few; CDR3 DNA: TGCGCCAGCAGCCAAGACGGGCTCTCAAACAATGAGCAGTTCTTC; CDR3 protein: CASSQDGLSNNEQFF
CDR3 length: 15; D gene: .; J gene: TRBJ2-3; V gene: TRBV11-2; clone size: .; CDR3 DNA: TGTGCCAGCAGCCCGGCGGGGCGGACCACAGATACGCAGTATTTT; CDR3 protein: CASSPAGRTTDTQYF